The sequence of this T cell receptor beta chain was determined in a study of blood T cells in healthy people across ages. Then a second PCR, running about 7 to 11 cycles, was carried out with a sample-barcoded 5' primer and a J-beta primer mix. Each cDNA molecule was tagged by a template-switch adaptor that had 12 random nucleotides. A single record per CDR3 protein comes from TCRdb applying MiXCR to the 5' RACE reads. This sample has about 1,400,000 distinct CDR3 sequences, with 42% found just once. Healthy Russian Caucasian donors spanned ages roughly 6 to 100 years. PBMCs, at least 6 million per sample, were isolated. Per the germline V gene, CDR1 is KGHSH and CDR2 is LQKENI. The CDR3 extends over 15 amino acids. Unmatched junction bases numbered 7, after V lost 3 bases and J lost 2 bases.

This TCR was recovered from a woman between 18 and 29 years old in good health. This sequence joins TRBV18 and TRBJ2-7, with TRBD1 matching 7 bases. Sequencing was carried out using blood. This chain's CDR3 is CASSPLQGPTYEQYF. DNA for the CDR3: TGTGCCAGCTCACCCCTACAGGGGCCTACCTACGAGCAGTACTTC.